The 31 T cell receptor beta chains below all came from one sample that was sequenced in a study of CD8 T cells in Susac syndrome. Reverse transcription of roughly 0.5 to 1 ug RNA used random hexamers. MiXCR was run by TCRdb on the immunoSEQ multiplex PCR reads, yielding one entry per CDR3 protein. The table has hundreds of thousands of distinct CDR3 sequences, over 75% seen once. The sequenced sample was CD8+ T cells from PBMCs. The receptors here all came from a human donor with multiple sclerosis.

This clonotype was found once. The chain combines TRBV7-2 with TRBJ1-1; D unresolved. The CDR3 has 15 amino acids. CDR1 is SGHTA and CDR2 is FQGNSA in the germline V gene. V lost 3 bases and J 5 bases, leaving 16 bases between the germline ends. Written as DNA, the CDR3 is TGTGCCAGCAGCTTCCGAATGGGTACACTGACTGAAGCTTTCTTT. This codes for CASSFRMGTLTEAFF. Supplemented by reference TRBV7-2 and TRBJ1-1, the full variable domain reads GAGVSQSPSNKVTEKGKDVELRCDPISGHTALYWYRQSLGQGLEFLIYFQGNSAPDKSGLPSDRFSAERTGGSVSTLTIQRTQQEDSAVYLCASSFRMGTLTEAFFGQGTRLTVV.

This chain joins TRBV28 and TRBJ2-7; 7 nucleotides line up with TRBD2. CDR1 is MDHEN, CDR2 SYDVKM, per germline. The V gene end was trimmed by 8 bases and the J gene end by 2 bases; junction bases not matched to a gene: 27. The CDR3 extends over 20 amino acids. This CDR3 reads CASGPLVREKVNARPYEQYF. CDR3 in DNA: TGTGCCAGCGGCCCCCTGGTGCGGGAGAAGGTAAATGCCCGACCCTACGAGCAGTACTTC.

This chain joins TRBV20-1 and TRBJ2-1; perhaps TRBD2 as D (5 bases). Germline loops: CDR1 DFQATT, CDR2 SNEGSKA (reference sequence). CDR3 size: 16 residues. The V gene lost 5 bases and the J gene lost 1 base, with 18 bases spanning the gap. CDR3: CSAPPTATGSYNEQFF. For the CDR3, the DNA is TGCAGTGCTCCCCCCACAGCCACGGGGTCCTACAATGAGCAGTTCTTC.

This sequence joins TRBV27 and TRBJ2-1, with TRBD2 as a possible D gene (5 bases). Trimming took 3 bases from V and 7 from J, leaving 13 bases between them. The CDR3 has 14 amino acids. Germline-derived CDR1 and CDR2 are MNHEY and SMNVEV (reference sequence). CDR3 sequence reads: CASSFTATGNEQFF. The CDR3 DNA is TGTGCCAGCAGTTTTACAGCTACGGGGAATGAGCAGTTCTTC.

The rearrangement joins TRBV20-1 to TRBJ2-2; no clear D. Trimming removed 6 bases from V and 2 bases from J, with 10 bases in between. Germline CDR1 reads DFQATT; CDR2 reads SNEGSKA (reference sequence). The CDR3 runs to 13 residues. CDR3 amino acids: CSALGPNTGELFF. CDR3 DNA: TGCAGTGCACTCGGCCCCAACACCGGGGAGCTGTTTTTT.

The chain couples TRBV27 to TRBJ2-7; tentatively, D is TRBD1 (6 bases). The CDR3 contains 16 residues. Deletions cut 4 bases from V and 1 base from J, with 17 bases between. Looked up from germline, CDR1 is MNHEY and CDR2 is SMNVEV (reference sequence). The CDR3 coding sequence is TGTGCCAGCAGTTCCCCGGTTGGGGACAAATCCTACGAGCAGTACTTC. Its protein is CASSSPVGDKSYEQYF.

J is TRBJ2-3 and V is TRBV19; D perhaps matches TRBD1 (6 bases). Germline CDR1 is LNHDA and CDR2 is SQIVND (reference sequence). Between the trimmed V and J ends, which lost 3 bases and 4 bases, there was a span of 17 bases. CDR3 length: 16 amino acids. The CDR3 is CASSIRGQGTPDTQYF. CDR3 in DNA: TGTGCCAGTAGTATCCGGGGCCAGGGGACCCCAGATACGCAGTATTTT.

The chain carries TRBV7-2 and TRBJ1-2; D is uncertain. Looked up from germline, CDR1 is SGHTA and CDR2 is FQGNSA. Trimming took 1 base from V and 4 from J, leaving 7 bases between them. The CDR3 consists of 13 residues. CDR3: CASSLEAGYGYTF. In DNA, the CDR3 is TGTGCCAGCAGCTTAGAGGCAGGCTATGGCTACACCTTC.

This rearrangement joins TRBV20-1 to TRBJ2-7, with TRBD2 as a possible D gene (6 bases). There are 13 residues in the CDR3. Germline V gene sequence: CDR1 DFQATT, CDR2 SNEGSKA (reference sequence). Trimming left V 3 bases short and J 2 bases short, with 11 bases between. The CDR3 DNA sequence: TGCAGTGCTAGTCGGAGGGCCCCCTACGAGCAGTACTTC. Translated, it gives CSASRRAPYEQYF.

Remarks on this clonotype: The junction shows a germline mismatch at one end, possibly a read error. The chain recombines TRBV20-1 with TRBJ2-7; possibly TRBD1 for D (6 bases). Germline V gene sequence: CDR1 DFQATT, CDR2 SNEGSKA (reference sequence). This CDR3 region has 14 residues. The CDR3 nucleotides are TGCAGTGCTCGAGACTCGGACAGAACCTACGAGCAGTACTTC. Encoded protein: CSARDSDRTYEQYF.

V and J are TRBV29-1 and TRBJ2-1, with TRBD1 matching 10 bases. The V and J ends lost 7 bases and 4 bases, in that order; junction bases with no gene match: 4. Germline assignment: CDR1 SQVTM and CDR2 ANQGSEA. The CDR3 extends over 13 amino acids. The CDR3 DNA reads as TGCAGCGGTGGGACAGGGGATTACAATGAGCAGTTCTTC. This translates into CSGGTGDYNEQFF.

The chain joins TRBV7-6 to TRBJ2-1, with D unclear. The germline V gene encodes CDR1 SGHVS and CDR2 FNYEAQ. V lost 7 bases and J lost 2, with 15 bases in between. The CDR3 is made up of 15 amino acids. CDR3 residues: CASNQGSGPYNEQFF. DNA of the CDR3: TGTGCCAGCAACCAAGGCTCAGGCCCCTACAATGAGCAGTTCTTC.

This chain links TRBV7-9 with TRBJ1-2; 7 bases map to TRBD1. The CDR3 spans 12 residues. Germline V gene data show CDR1 as SEHNR and CDR2 as FQNEAQ (reference sequence). The trim removed 4 bases at V and 8 bases at J, leaving 4 bases unmatched. CDR3 coding DNA: TGTGCCAGCAGCTCTACAGGGGAAGGCTACACCTTC. This gives the protein CASSSTGEGYTF.

The gene calls are TRBV25-1 and TRBJ2-7; D assignment may be TRBD1 or TRBD2 (5 bases each). In germline, CDR1 is MGHDK, CDR2 SYGVNS. With 4 bases removed from V and 3 bases from J, the gap between germline ends came to 16 bases. CDR3 size: 15 residues. In DNA form, the CDR3 reads TGTGCCAGCAGTGGGGGAGTACAGGCTAACTACGAGCAGTACTTC. Translating gives CASSGGVQANYEQYF.

The chain is built from TRBV2 and TRBJ2-5; the match to TRBD1 covers 11 bases. Per the germline V gene, CDR1 is SNHLY and CDR2 is FYNNEI. Losses at the gene ends were 1 base for V and 5 bases for J; bases not matched to a gene: 9. This CDR3 has 17 amino acids. Here the CDR3 DNA reads TGTGCCAGCAGTGAAGGAGGGGGACAGGGGGTCGGCGAGACCCAGTACTTC. Its translation: CASSEGGGQGVGETQYF.

The chain recombines TRBV20-1 with TRBJ2-1; 7 bases fit TRBD2. J lost 12 bases, V lost 5 bases, and 25 bases had no gene match. The CDR3 extends over 17 amino acids. CDR1 is DFQATT and CDR2 is SNEGSKA in the germline V gene (reference sequence). CDR3 in amino acids: CSAGGALLSSYWEGQFF. The CDR3 DNA is TGCAGTGCTGGAGGGGCCCTGTTAAGCTCCTACTGGGAGGGGCAGTTCTTC.

The chain links TRBV5-1 to TRBJ2-1, with 8 bases identical to TRBD2. This CDR3 has 16 amino acids. With 0 bases clipped from V and 8 bases from J, the junction kept 10 bases outside the gene matches. Germline V lookup: CDR1 SGHRS, CDR2 YFSETQ. CDR3 sequence: CASSLALGGGHYEQFF. CDR3 nucleotides: TGCGCCAGCAGCTTGGCCCTCGGGGGGGGCCATTATGAGCAGTTCTTC.

This clonotype was observed once. The rearrangement links TRBV7-9 to TRBJ2-1, with 8 bases lining up with TRBD2. The trim removed 5 bases at V and 3 bases at J, leaving 12 bases unmatched. The CDR3 is made up of 17 amino acids. Germline V gene data show CDR1 as SEHNR and CDR2 as FQNEAQ (reference sequence). In DNA, the CDR3 is TGTGCCAGCAGCGAGCCCCTTCGGGAGGGGGTCTACAATGAGCAGTTCTTC. Its protein product is CASSEPLREGVYNEQFF.

This chain uses TRBV4-3 with TRBJ1-1, with unresolved D. The CDR3 sequence is 15 residues long. V lost 1 base and J 1 base, leaving 10 bases between the germline ends. Germline V lookup: CDR1 LGHNA, CDR2 YSLEER. Here the CDR3 DNA reads TGCGCCAGCAGCCAAGCTGCGGTTTCGAACACTGAAGCTTTCTTT. Translation: CASSQAAVSNTEAFF.

V gene TRBV20-1 combines with J gene TRBJ2-1, with 9 nucleotides matching TRBD2. J lost 8 bases, V lost 5 bases, and 10 bases had no gene match. The CDR3 covers 14 residues. CDR1 DFQATT and CDR2 SNEGSKA come from the germline V gene (reference sequence). The CDR3 spells CSADAGGREDEQFF. DNA for the CDR3: TGCAGTGCTGACGCGGGCGGGAGGGAGGATGAGCAGTTCTTC.

This clonotype was seen a few times. V and J are TRBV5-1 and TRBJ2-1, with D tentatively TRBD2 (6 bases). V was trimmed by 1 base and J by 5 bases, leaving 10 bases between them. The germline gives CDR1 SGHRS, CDR2 YFSETQ. This CDR3 region has 14 residues. CDR3 sequence (DNA): TGCGCCAGCAGCTTGCCGCCGGGAGACAATGAGCAGTTCTTC. Its translation is CASSLPPGDNEQFF. The full variable domain, with the rest looked up from reference TRBV5-1 and TRBJ2-1, is KAGVTQTPRYLIKTRGQQVTLSCSPISGHRSVSWYQQTPGQGLQFLFEYFSETQRNKGNFPGRFSGRQFSNSRSEMNVSTLELGDSALYLCASSLPPGDNEQFFGPGTRLTVL.

The rearrangement uses TRBV6-2 or TRBV6-3 and TRBJ1-1; 7 nucleotides agree with TRBD1. CDR3 length: 13 amino acids. Germline V CDR1 and CDR2: MNHEY, SVGEGT. The trim removed 2 bases at V and 4 bases at J, leaving 1 base unmatched. The CDR3 spells CASSYGDSTEAFF. CDR3 bases: TGTGCCAGCAGTTACGGGGACAGCACTGAAGCTTTCTTT.

The J gene is TRBJ2-4, the V gene TRBV19; TRBD2 matches at 9 bases. The CDR3 contains 15 residues. After removal of 3 bases from V and 12 bases from J, the junction contained 12 bases not matched to a gene. The germline V gene has CDR1 LNHDA and CDR2 SQIVND (reference sequence). Here the CDR3 reads CASSIAGLADEHQYF. DNA for the CDR3: TGTGCCAGTAGTATCGCGGGACTAGCCGACGAGCATCAGTACTTC.

V and J are TRBV9 and TRBJ2-3; 9 bases agree with TRBD2. The CDR3 has 18 amino acids. J gave up 2 bases and V 1 base, and 11 bases lay outside the gene matches. From germline, CDR1 is SGDLS and CDR2 YYNGEE. The CDR3 spells CASSVPSGDPRDTDTQYF. CDR3 DNA sequence: TGTGCCAGCAGCGTACCTAGCGGGGATCCAAGGGACACAGATACGCAGTATTTT.

This clonotype was detected only a few times. The V gene is TRBV30, the J gene TRBJ2-7; D assignment may be TRBD1 or TRBD2 (5 bases each). Germline loops: CDR1 GTSNPN, CDR2 SVGIG (reference sequence). CDR3 size: 13 residues. V was cut by 1 base and J by 4 bases, with 11 bases left in between. This CDR3 reads CAWSEGRTYEQYF. The CDR3 bases are TGTGCCTGGAGTGAGGGACGGACGTACGAGCAGTACTTC.

This rearrangement joins TRBV19 to TRBJ1-6; 8 bases match TRBD1. CDR1 is LNHDA and CDR2 is SQIVND in the germline V gene (reference sequence). J lost 10 bases, V lost 5 bases, and 10 bases had no gene match. This CDR3 has 15 residues. CDR3 in amino acids: CASSPLPGGGSPLHF. In nucleotides, the CDR3 is TGTGCCAGTAGTCCCCTTCCAGGGGGCGGATCACCCCTCCACTTT.

The gene calls are TRBV12-3 or TRBV12-4 and TRBJ2-1; the D gene is possibly TRBD2 (7 bases). V was cut by 6 bases and J by 8 bases, with 11 bases left in between. The CDR3 has 12 amino acids. As DNA, the CDR3 is TGTGCCAGCAGCTGGGGGGGCTATGAGCAGTTCTTC. Translated: CASSWGGYEQFF.

The chain recombines TRBV21-1 with TRBJ1-6; the table names TRBD1, a call not compared with the DNA. TRBV21-1 represents a pseudogene. This CDR3 has 17 amino acids. In DNA form, the CDR3 reads TGTGCCAGCAGCAAGCCAGGGACGCCTCTTTATAATTCACCCCTCCACTTT. This codes for CASSKPGTPLYNSPLHF.

This clonotype was recorded only once. The chain employs TRBV30 and TRBJ2-2; D possibly corresponds to TRBD2 (5 bases). This CDR3 has 10 amino acids. The V gene's germline CDR1 is GTSNPN and CDR2 SVGIG (reference sequence). The DNA of the CDR3 is TGTGGGGGAGTTCAGGGGGAGCTGTTTTTT. Translated: CGGVQGELFF.

J is TRBJ1-2 and V is TRBV7-8; D unresolved. The CDR3 is 14 residues long. Between the trimmed V and J ends, which lost 2 bases and 4 bases, there was a span of 11 bases. Germline V lookup: CDR1 SGHVS, CDR2 FQNEAQ. CDR3 residues: CASSLLVGSYGYTF. The CDR3 nucleotides read TGTGCCAGCAGCTTACTTGTGGGATCCTATGGCTACACCTTC.

The chain is built from TRBV29-1 and TRBJ1-2; the D gene is possibly TRBD1 (5 bases). The CDR3 totals 13 residues. Germline V lookup: CDR1 SQVTM, CDR2 ANQGSEA. V was shortened by 7 bases and J by 7 bases, with 19 bases between the two germline ends. CDR3 loop: CSAGKVDSPGYTF. The CDR3 region has the DNA TGCAGCGCCGGTAAGGTAGACAGTCCTGGCTACACCTTC. The whole variable domain, filled in from reference TRBV29-1 and TRBJ1-2, reads SAVISQKPSRDICQRGTSLTIQCQVDSQVTMMFWYRQQPGQSLTLIATANQGSEATYESGFVIDKFPISRPNLTFSTLTVSNMSPEDSSIYLCSAGKVDSPGYTFGSGTRLTVV.